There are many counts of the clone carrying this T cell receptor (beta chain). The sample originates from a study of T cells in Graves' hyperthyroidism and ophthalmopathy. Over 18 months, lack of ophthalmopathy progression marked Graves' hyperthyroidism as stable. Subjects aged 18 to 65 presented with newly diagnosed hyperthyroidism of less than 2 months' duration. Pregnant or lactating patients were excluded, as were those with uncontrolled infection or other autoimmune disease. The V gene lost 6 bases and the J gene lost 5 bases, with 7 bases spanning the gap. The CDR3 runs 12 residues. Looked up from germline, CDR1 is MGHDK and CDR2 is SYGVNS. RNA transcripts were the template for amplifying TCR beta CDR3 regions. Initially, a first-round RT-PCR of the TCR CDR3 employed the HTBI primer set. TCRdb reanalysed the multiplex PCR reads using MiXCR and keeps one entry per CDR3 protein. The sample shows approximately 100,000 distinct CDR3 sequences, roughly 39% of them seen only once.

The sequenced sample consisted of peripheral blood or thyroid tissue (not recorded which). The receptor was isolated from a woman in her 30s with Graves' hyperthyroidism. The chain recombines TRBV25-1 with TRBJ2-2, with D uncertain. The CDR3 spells CASRTLTGELFF. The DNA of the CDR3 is TGTGCCAGCAGGACGTTAACCGGGGAGCTGTTTTTT.